This T cell receptor (beta chain) is from a study of T-cell reconstitution after alpha-beta-depleted transplantation in children. Notes on the study in general: When one year had passed after transplant, most T-cell counts and diversity came from newly produced T cells. Day-60 TCRbeta diversity that was high in some patients was derived from surviving recipient T cells and thymic progenitors. Reported findings indicate that, about two months after transplant, alpha-beta T cells came from several hundred expanded clones, which were derived from non-depleted graft cells.

The TCRbeta library incorporated unique molecular identifiers. MiXCR, applied by TCRdb to the PCR reads, yields one record per CDR3 protein. Of hundreds of thousands of distinct CDR3 sequences listed, 10% to 15% are singletons. In this sample, this clonotype turned up a few times. Its antigen remains unknown. The germline CDR1 and CDR2 sequences are MDHEN and SYDVKM. The trim removed 7 bases at V and 7 bases at J, leaving 7 bases unmatched. The CDR3 sequence is 14 residues long. The sequence came from a male patient between 5 and 17 years old who had a stem cell transplant for acute myeloid leukemia, so the T cells may come from the graft donor. The specimen comprised PBMCs, mostly from graft donor cells, sampled 360 days after TCRalphabeta/CD19-depleted stem cell transplant. The chain combines TRBV28 with TRBJ2-1, with TRBD2 matching over 10 bases. For the CDR3, the DNA is TGTGCCAGCAACCTAGCGGGAGTGGCGAATGAGCAGTTCTTC. It codes for CASNLAGVANEQFF. The whole variable domain, remainder taken from reference TRBV28 and TRBJ2-1, is DVKVTQSSRYLVKRTGEKVFLECVQDMDHENMFWYRQDPGLGLRLIYFSYDVKMKEKGDIPEGYSVSREKKERFSLILESASTNQTSMYLCASNLAGVANEQFFGPGTRLTVL.